Listed below are T cell receptor beta chains from one sample, sequenced in a study of cytomegalovirus exposure and HLA in healthy donors. Libraries were prepared by immunoSEQ multiplex PCR; TCRdb keeps only in-frame clonotypes and omits some of them. The sample yields around 74,000 clones, about 80% seen once. The sequenced material came from PBMCs. The receptors shown here come from a man aged 35 to 55 in good health and CMV-seronegative. Each CDR3 is given without its conserved first and last residue.

v_call cdr3_aa
TRBV13 ASNNKGSGQPQH
TRBV6-5 ASRNLRGEAY
TRBV2 ASERRGSGANVLT
TRBV9 ASSSGQPNIQY
TRBV5-1 ASSLVTGPGNTIY
TRBV2 ASSEGQGGYNEQF
TRBV18 ASSQRAGDHYGYT
TRBV7-9 ASSSPGGRSGEQY
TRBV29-1 SVGFFSAAWRDTEAF
TRBV19 ASKLGRGQGDSPLH
TRBV29-1 SVVRDTNTEAF
TRBV5-4 ASSQGQVLDYGYT
TRBV6-1 ASSEGVGYT
TRBV13 ASSVLDSEWSGYT
TRBV2 ASSPTGGGEQY
TRBV19 ASSLLGGEGYT
TRBV25-1 ASSDPGQGATEAF
TRBV29-1 SGGTDTEAF
TRBV5-6 ASSLDPGGYYEQY
TRBV5-1 ASSYISGGTYEQY
TRBV18 ASSPSSGAASGEQY
TRBV30 AWKRFTEAF
TRBV9 ASSVAGDSNQPQH
TRBV5-1 ASSLTGATNYGYT
TRBV19 ASRTTGWADTQY
TRBV11-1 ASSLRGAVTEAF
TRBV15 ATSRERTGQETQY
TRBV7-3 ASSPQAAGTGVSYEQY
TRBV7-3 ASSTRRGSETQY
TRBV18 ASSPGGQNNEQF
TRBV7-6 ASSLQMPSAGNTIY
TRBV27 ASNPGGNSPLH
TRBV7-9 ASSLGGGGDAF
TRBV29-1 STRNRDWTDTQY
TRBV30 AWSSVANYGYT
TRBV6-6 AIAPGARTQY
TRBV5-1 ASASSGGRTDTQY
TRBV5-1 ASSLRDSDFRGIKHEQY
TRBV5-1 ASSPGQGNYGYT
TRBV9 ASSVSGGGVETQY
TRBV5-1 ASSLATILTVSGYT
TRBV5-1 ARSVGQGAVGSPLH
TRBV10-3 AITGGDVNSYEQY
TRBV6-1 ASRTLGARNEQF
TRBV7-9 ASSPGQGGNEQY
TRBV19 ASSSYGTGYGYT
TRBV6-5 ASSRDRITNYGYT
TRBV6-6 ASSYQNDRANYGYT
TRBV30 AWSRDRPFGYT
TRBV5-6 ASSLGGRNTEAF
TRBV5-1 ASTQAESFSGANVLT
TRBV10-1 ASSRQNPGASGGARYNEQF
TRBV7-7 ASSLRTGADTQY
TRBV7-3 ASSPGISVAEAF